The T cell receptor (beta chain) described here comes from a study of a mutant IDH1 vaccine in newly diagnosed glioma. Details on this clone: Its antigen is not identified.

The CDR3 is 18 amino acids. Trimming took off 2 bases at V and 2 bases at J, with 21 bases between the two ends. Germline CDR1 reads SQVTM; CDR2 reads ANQGSEA. Specified time point: week 11, during vaccination. Vaccination comprised doses that each held 300 ug of mutant IDH1 20-mer peptide, plus topical imiquimod. Some clones are missing from TCRdb's copy, which holds only in-frame ones; the method was immunoSEQ multiplex PCR. The sample holds roughly 70,000 clones, about four fifths seen once. This sequence joins TRBV29-1 and TRBJ2-2; D might be TRBD1 (7 bases). The material sequenced was PBMCs, taken from a glioma patient whose treatment included an IDH1 peptide vaccine. The clonotype comes from a woman between 45 and 60 years old with glioma. The chain's CDR3 is CSVERPVRRGRNTGELFF. The CDR3 DNA reads as TGCAGCGTTGAAAGGCCAGTAAGGAGGGGGCGTAACACCGGGGAGCTGTTTTTT.